Reported below is one T cell receptor beta chain. Antigen specificity is unknown. Time point of the sample: persistent/refractory GD, antithyroid drugs over 5 years with positive TRAb. The TCR library was made from RNA that had been extracted from PBMCs in TRIzol. Graves' disease diagnosis followed American Thyroid Association guidelines. This sample was included in a study of regulatory T cells in long-lasting Graves disease. Researchers made TCR beta libraries by using iRepertoire HTBI primers and running Arm-PCR on CDR3 regions. TCRdb passed the multiplex PCR reads through MiXCR, listing each CDR3 protein once. This sample has hundreds of thousands of distinct CDR3 sequences, with around 19% found just once. General study results and limits: Study of thyroid tissue was not done, with only peripheral blood studied. Favored usage of TRBV28, TRBJ1-2 and TRBJ2-5 was recorded in persistent disease.

This CDR3 region has 15 residues. Germline V CDR1 and CDR2: SEHNR, FQNEAQ (reference sequence). Between the trimmed V and J ends, which lost 2 bases and 7 bases, there was a span of 18 bases. The origin of this receptor is a female donor with Graves disease. The rearrangement links TRBV7-9 to TRBJ2-7; D is possibly TRBD2 (6 bases). Material: peripheral blood mononuclear cells (PBMCs), obtained when the disease was refractory, from a patient treated with antithyroid drugs. The CDR3 DNA follows: TGTGCCAGCAGCTTAACGGGTACGGGAGAATTTGAGCAGTACTTC. It translates to CASSLTGTGEFEQYF.